This T cell receptor (beta chain) was recovered during a study of molecular identifiers for immune sequencing clone quantification. Broader study findings: Whereas naive cells kept under 1% of molecules in clones above 20 RNA copies, such clones held over 97% in effectors. Spiked Jurkat TCR RNA equivalent to one cell was reportedly detectable in around 980,000 naive cells.

Using its own MiXCR run on the PCR reads, TCRdb lists one record per CDR3 protein. The sample has 490,000 or so distinct CDR3 sequences; around 23% are singletons. Germline lookup yields CDR1 SGHRS and CDR2 YFSETQ. The CDR3 spans 15 residues. A word on this clonotype: Its specificity is unknown. A read error is possible here, since a much larger clone lies one base away.

The chain couples TRBV5-1 to TRBJ2-7, with 8 bases aligning to TRBD1. Sequencing used naive CD8+ T cells from blood, with Jurkat cell RNA spiked in. The subset is: FACS-sorted CD8+CD4-CCR7+CD45RA+ naive T cells. The source is a human donor in good health. Some libraries in this study had Jurkat cell RNA spiked in. The CDR3 DNA follows: TGCGCCAGCAGGTGGGGGACAGGTCCCTCCTACGAGCAGTGCTTC. This gives the protein CASRWGTGPSYEQCF.